This TCR beta chain was identified in a study of Ad26.COV2.S vaccination and SARS-CoV-2 variants. The treatment denotes: some 20 received Ad26.COV2.S at low or high dose, single or two shots; 5 received placebo; per-sample allocation not given. Specimens were obtained on day 63 following the first vaccine or placebo injection. The V gene's germline CDR1 is LNHDA and CDR2 SQIVND (reference sequence). CDR3 length: 16 residues. The V and J ends lost 1 base and 2 bases respectively, with 15 bases between them. The protocol was immunoSEQ multiplex PCR, while the TCRdb copy is restricted to in-frame clones and leaves out a portion. The sample lists a few hundred thousand clones; roughly 90% were seen once.

This clonotype was sampled from a person aged 18-60 years who received the Ad26.COV2.S COVID-19 vaccine or a placebo. The input for sequencing was peripheral blood, taken in a trial of Ad26.COV2.S vaccine versus placebo. The chain couples TRBV19 to TRBJ2-7; possible D gene TRBD2, 5 bases. In nucleotides, the CDR3 is TGTGCCAGTAGTATAGCAGGACTTCCCTTACCCTACGAGCAGTACTTC. This encodes CASSIAGLPLPYEQYF.